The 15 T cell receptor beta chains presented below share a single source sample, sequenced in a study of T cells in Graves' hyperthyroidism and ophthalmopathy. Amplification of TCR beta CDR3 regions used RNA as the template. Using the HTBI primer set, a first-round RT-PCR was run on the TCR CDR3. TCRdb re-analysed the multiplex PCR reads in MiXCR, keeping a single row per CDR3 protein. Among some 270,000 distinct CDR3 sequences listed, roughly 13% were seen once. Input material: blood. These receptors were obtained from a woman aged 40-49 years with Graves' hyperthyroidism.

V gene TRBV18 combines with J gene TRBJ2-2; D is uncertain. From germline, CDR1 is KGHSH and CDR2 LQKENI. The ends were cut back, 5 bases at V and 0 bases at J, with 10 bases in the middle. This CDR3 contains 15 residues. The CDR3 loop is CASSKQFANTGELFF. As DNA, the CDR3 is TGTGCCAGCTCAAAGCAGTTCGCGAACACCGGGGAGCTGTTTTTT.

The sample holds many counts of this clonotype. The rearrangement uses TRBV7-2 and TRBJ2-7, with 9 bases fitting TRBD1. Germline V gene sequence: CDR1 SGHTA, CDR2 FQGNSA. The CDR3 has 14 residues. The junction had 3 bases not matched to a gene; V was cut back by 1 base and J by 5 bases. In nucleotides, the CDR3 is TGTGCCAGCAGCTTAGGACAGGGGGGAAACGAGCAGTACTTC. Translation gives CASSLGQGGNEQYF.

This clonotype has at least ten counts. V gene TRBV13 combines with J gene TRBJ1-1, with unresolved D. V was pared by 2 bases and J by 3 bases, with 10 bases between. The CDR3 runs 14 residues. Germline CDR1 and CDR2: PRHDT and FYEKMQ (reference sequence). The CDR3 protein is CASSLYAHHTEAFF. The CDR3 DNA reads TGTGCCAGCAGCTTATACGCGCACCACACTGAAGCTTTCTTT.

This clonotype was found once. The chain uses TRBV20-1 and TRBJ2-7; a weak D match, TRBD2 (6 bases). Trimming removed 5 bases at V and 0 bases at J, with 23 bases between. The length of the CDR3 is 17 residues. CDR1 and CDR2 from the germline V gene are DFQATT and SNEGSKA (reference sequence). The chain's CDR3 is CSAGSVRNGGDSYEQYF. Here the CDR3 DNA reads TGCAGTGCTGGATCAGTTCGAAACGGGGGAGACTCCTACGAGCAGTACTTC.

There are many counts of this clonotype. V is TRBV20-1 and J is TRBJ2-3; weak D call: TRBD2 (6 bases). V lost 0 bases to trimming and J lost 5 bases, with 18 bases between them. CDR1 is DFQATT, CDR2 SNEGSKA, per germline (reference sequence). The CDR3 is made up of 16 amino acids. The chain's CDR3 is CSARDRGRPGGDTQYF. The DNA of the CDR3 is TGCAGTGCTAGAGATCGTGGGAGGCCAGGTGGAGATACGCAGTATTTT.

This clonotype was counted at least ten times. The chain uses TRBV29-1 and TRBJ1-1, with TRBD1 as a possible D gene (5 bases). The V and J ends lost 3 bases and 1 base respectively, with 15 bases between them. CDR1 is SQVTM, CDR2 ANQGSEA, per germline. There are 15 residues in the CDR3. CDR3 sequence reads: CSVEHGRGRNTEAFF. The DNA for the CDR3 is TGCAGCGTTGAGCACGGGCGGGGGAGGAACACTGAAGCTTTCTTT.

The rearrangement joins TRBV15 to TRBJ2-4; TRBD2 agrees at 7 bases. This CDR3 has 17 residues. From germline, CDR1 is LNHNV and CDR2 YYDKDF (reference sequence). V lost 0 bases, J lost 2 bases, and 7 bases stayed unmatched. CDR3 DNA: TGTGCCACCAGCAGAGACTACCTAAGCGGGACCAAAAACATTCAGTACTTC. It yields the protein CATSRDYLSGTKNIQYF.

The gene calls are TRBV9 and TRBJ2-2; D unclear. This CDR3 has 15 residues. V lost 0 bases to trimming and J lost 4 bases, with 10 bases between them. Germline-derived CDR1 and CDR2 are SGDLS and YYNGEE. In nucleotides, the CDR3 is TGTGCCAGCAGCGTAGCGGGCAGAGGCACCGGGGAGCTGTTTTTT. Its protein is CASSVAGRGTGELFF.

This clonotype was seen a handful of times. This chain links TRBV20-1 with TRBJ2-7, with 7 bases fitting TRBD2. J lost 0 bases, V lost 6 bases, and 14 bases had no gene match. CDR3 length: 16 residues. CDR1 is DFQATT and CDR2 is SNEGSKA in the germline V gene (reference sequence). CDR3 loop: CSAPRLWGGSSYEQYF. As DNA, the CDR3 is TGCAGTGCACCGAGACTGTGGGGCGGGAGCTCCTACGAGCAGTACTTC.

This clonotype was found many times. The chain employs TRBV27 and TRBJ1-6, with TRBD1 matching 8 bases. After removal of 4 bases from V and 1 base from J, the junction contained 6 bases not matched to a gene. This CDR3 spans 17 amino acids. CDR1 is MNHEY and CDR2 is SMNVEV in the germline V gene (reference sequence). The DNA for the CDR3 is TGTGCCAGCAGTTACCGGACAGGGTCGTCCTATAATTCACCCCTCCACTTT. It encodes CASSYRTGSSYNSPLHF.

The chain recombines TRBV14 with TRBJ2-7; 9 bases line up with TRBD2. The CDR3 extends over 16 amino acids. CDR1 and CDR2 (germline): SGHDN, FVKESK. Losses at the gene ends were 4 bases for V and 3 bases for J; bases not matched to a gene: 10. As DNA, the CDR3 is TGTGCCAGCAGCCCCTTAATGGGACTAGCTTTCTACGAGCAGTACTTC. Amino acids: CASSPLMGLAFYEQYF.

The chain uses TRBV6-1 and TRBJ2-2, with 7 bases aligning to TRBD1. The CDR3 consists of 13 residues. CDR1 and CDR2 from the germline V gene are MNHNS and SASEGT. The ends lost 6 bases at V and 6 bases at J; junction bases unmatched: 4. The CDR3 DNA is TGTGCCAGCAGGTCGACAGGGTCCGGGGAGCTGTTTTTT. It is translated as CASRSTGSGELFF.

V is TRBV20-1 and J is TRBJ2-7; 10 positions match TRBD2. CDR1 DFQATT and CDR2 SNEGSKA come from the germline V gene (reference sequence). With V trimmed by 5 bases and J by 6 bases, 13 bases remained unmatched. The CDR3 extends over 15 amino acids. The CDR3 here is CSAQGGLAGVREQYF. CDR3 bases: TGCAGTGCTCAGGGGGGCCTAGCGGGAGTCCGCGAGCAGTACTTC.

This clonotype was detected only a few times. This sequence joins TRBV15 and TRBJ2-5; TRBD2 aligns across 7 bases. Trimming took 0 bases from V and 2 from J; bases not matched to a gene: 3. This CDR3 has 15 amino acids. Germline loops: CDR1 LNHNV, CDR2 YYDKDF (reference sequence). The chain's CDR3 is CATSRDPSGQETQYF. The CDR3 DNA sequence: TGTGCCACCAGCAGAGACCCTAGCGGACAAGAGACCCAGTACTTC. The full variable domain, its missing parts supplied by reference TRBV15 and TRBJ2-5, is DAMVIQNPRYQVTQFGKPVTLSCSQTLNHNVMYWYQQKSSQAPKLLFHYYDKDFNNEADTPDNFQSRRPNTSFCFLDIRSPGLGDTAMYLCATSRDPSGQETQYFGPGTRLLVL.

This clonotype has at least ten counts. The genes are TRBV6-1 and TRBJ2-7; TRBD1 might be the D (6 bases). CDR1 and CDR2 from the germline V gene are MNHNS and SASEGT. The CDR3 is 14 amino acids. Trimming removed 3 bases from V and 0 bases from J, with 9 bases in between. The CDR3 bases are TGTGCCAGCAGTGAGAGGACAGTCTCCTACGAGCAGTACTTC. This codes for CASSERTVSYEQYF.